Listed here are 32 T cell receptor beta chains from one sample, sequenced in a study of cytomegalovirus exposure and HLA in healthy donors (dated by TCRdb to the late 2010s). Library prep was done by the immunoSEQ multiplex PCR assay. A mixture of 60 forward primers for TCR Vbeta segments and 13 reverse primers for TCR Jbeta segments was used in the multiplex PCR. This immuneACCESS table, as held by TCRdb, lists in-frame sequences with V and J called but not all clones. Of the missing ones, under half trace to an unresolved V gene in checked studies; the others have no known cause. Present in this sample are about 120,000 clones, 74% of which were seen just once. The ten most abundant clones make up roughly 11% of the sample. The sequenced material came from PBMCs. All receptors derive from a woman aged 50 to 60 in good health and CMV-seropositive.

This clone was seen a handful of times. The V call is TRBV11-2, the J call TRBJ2-7; TRBD1 might be the D (5 bases). This CDR3 has 13 residues. The germline gives CDR1 SGHAT, CDR2 FQNNGV. The ends were cut back, 3 bases at V and 3 bases at J, with 9 bases in the middle. CDR3 sequence reads: CASSLDIDYEQYF. The CDR3 coding sequence is TGTGCCAGCAGCTTGGACATCGACTACGAGCAGTACTTC.

DNA of the CDR3: TGCGCCAGCAGCCAAGATAGAAACAGGGGACTTAGTCAGCCCCAGCATTTT. Its protein is CASSQDRNRGLSQPQHF. The rearrangement joins TRBV4-1 to TRBJ1-5; 7 nucleotides line up with TRBD1. Trimming took 0 bases from V and 6 from J; bases not matched to a gene: 11. Germline V gene data show CDR1 as MGHRA and CDR2 as YSYEKL. CDR3 length: 17 amino acids.

This clone has a handful of counts. CDR3 in amino acids: CASSLTGGNTEAFF. The CDR3 nucleotides read TGTGCCAGCAGTCTGACAGGGGGGAACACTGAAGCTTTCTTT. The chain combines TRBV6-1 with TRBJ1-1; 9 bases are a match to TRBD1. Trimming took 5 bases from V and 1 from J; bases not matched to a gene: 2. Germline V gene sequence: CDR1 MNHNS, CDR2 SASEGT. CDR3 size: 14 residues.

The chain has TRBV27 and TRBJ2-2; TRBD1 might be the D (6 bases). The CDR3 runs 15 residues. V lost 5 bases, J lost 1 base, and 11 bases lay in between. From germline, CDR1 is MNHEY and CDR2 SMNVEV (reference sequence). In nucleotides, the CDR3 is TGTGCCAGCAGTAGGACAGTACTGAACACCGGGGAGCTGTTTTTT. It specifies CASSRTVLNTGELFF.

V is TRBV9 and J is TRBJ2-3; 10 nucleotides match TRBD2. The V segment lost 0 bases and the J segment 3 bases; nucleotides outside the gene matches: 4. The CDR3 length is 16 residues. CDR1 SGDLS and CDR2 YYNGEE come from the germline V gene. In nucleotides, the CDR3 is TGTGCCAGCAGCGTAGGCAGCGGGGGGGCAACAGATACGCAGTATTTT. Amino acids: CASSVGSGGATDTQYF.

This clone was detected a few times. This chain links TRBV2 with TRBJ2-6; 9 positions agree with TRBD1. After removal of 7 bases from V and 2 bases from J, the junction contained 3 bases not matched to a gene. The CDR3 spans 15 residues. The V gene's germline CDR1 is SNHLY and CDR2 FYNNEI. This CDR3 is CASKDRGAGANVLTF. CDR3 bases: TGTGCCAGCAAGGACAGGGGAGCTGGGGCCAACGTCCTGACTTTC.

In this sample, this clone turned up a few times. The V gene is TRBV10-1, the J gene TRBJ2-7; D perhaps matches TRBD2 (5 bases). V lost 11 bases and J 0 bases, leaving 20 bases between the germline ends. In germline, CDR1 is WNHNN, CDR2 SYGVQD (reference sequence). There are 15 residues in the CDR3. The CDR3 sequence: CAAPLPEGSSYEQYF. CDR3 nucleotide sequence: TGCGCCGCCCCCCTGCCTGAGGGCAGCTCCTACGAGCAGTACTTC.

The chain joins TRBV7-7 to TRBJ2-1, with 8 bases lining up with TRBD1. Germline CDR1 is SSHAT and CDR2 is FNYEAQ (reference sequence). This CDR3 has 13 residues. The V gene end was trimmed by 1 base and the J gene end by 9 bases; junction bases not matched to a gene: 2. CDR3 in amino acids: CASSLDRGSEQFF. The CDR3 nucleotides read TGTGCCAGCAGCTTAGACAGGGGGTCTGAGCAGTTCTTC.

The rearrangement uses TRBV7-2 and TRBJ1-5; the D is unclear. The V gene lost 0 bases and the J gene lost 8 bases, with 14 bases spanning the gap. The CDR3 is made up of 15 amino acids. The germline CDR1 and CDR2 sequences are SGHTA and FQGNSA. CDR3 nucleotides: TGTGCCAGCAGCTTAGCGCCAGGCTTTTGGGAGCCCCAGCATTTT. As protein: CASSLAPGFWEPQHF.

V is TRBV28 and J is TRBJ1-2; 8 bases agree with TRBD1. The CDR3 is 11 residues long. The J segment lost 4 bases and the V segment lost 8 bases, leaving 0 bases of the junction unmatched. Germline-derived CDR1 and CDR2 are MDHEN and SYDVKM. The CDR3 sequence: CASGQGYGYTF. The CDR3 DNA sequence: TGTGCCAGCGGACAGGGCTATGGCTACACCTTC.

This clone was detected a few times. This chain uses TRBV27 with TRBJ1-2; TRBD1 might be the D (5 bases). The CDR3 extends over 15 amino acids. The germline V gene encodes CDR1 MNHEY and CDR2 SMNVEV (reference sequence). Trimming removed 0 bases at V and 4 bases at J, with 12 bases between. The CDR3 DNA is TGTGCCAGCAGTTTATCTCGGGGGATGGTCTATGGCTACACCTTC. Translating gives CASSLSRGMVYGYTF.

The rearrangement links TRBV5-1 to TRBJ2-5; D possibly corresponds to TRBD2 (5 bases). The V and J ends lost 4 bases and 0 bases respectively, with 10 bases between them. Germline V CDR1 and CDR2: SGHRS, YFSETQ. The CDR3 contains 14 residues. The chain's CDR3 is CASSPTTYQETQYF. In DNA form, the CDR3 reads TGCGCCAGCAGCCCGACTACGTACCAAGAGACCCAGTACTTC.

The chain uses TRBV19 and TRBJ2-1; 10 bases match TRBD2. Germline lookup yields CDR1 LNHDA and CDR2 SQIVND (reference sequence). The CDR3 is 16 amino acids. V lost 3 bases and J lost 0; bases outside the gene matches: 2. The DNA of the CDR3 is TGTGCCAGTAGTATTGTAGCGGGAGGCTCCTACAATGAGCAGTTCTTC. Its protein is CASSIVAGGSYNEQFF. The whole variable domain, remainder taken from reference TRBV19 and TRBJ2-1, is DGGITQSPKYLFRKEGQNVTLSCEQNLNHDAMYWYRQDPGQGLRLIYYSQIVNDFQKGDIAEGYSVSREKKESFPLTVTSAQKNPTAFYLCASSIVAGGSYNEQFFGPGTRLTVL.

V usage is TRBV18 and J usage is TRBJ1-6, with unresolved D. V gave up 4 bases and J gave up 7 bases, with 20 bases separating them. This CDR3 is 17 amino acids long. The germline V gene encodes CDR1 KGHSH and CDR2 LQKENI. This chain's CDR3 is CASSLTQARVPNSPLHF. The CDR3 DNA reads as TGTGCCAGCTCACTGACCCAAGCGCGGGTCCCGAATTCACCCCTCCACTTT.

The chain recombines TRBV7-8 with TRBJ1-4, with D unclear. The CDR3 sequence is 18 residues long. Germline V gene sequence: CDR1 SGHVS, CDR2 FQNEAQ. Trimming removed 1 base from V and 0 bases from J, with 15 bases in between. CDR3 nucleotide sequence: TGTGCCAGCAGCTTAGGATCACAGAAGATCGCAACTAATGAAAAACTGTTTTTT. Amino acids: CASSLGSQKIATNEKLFF.

The chain has TRBV4-1 and TRBJ2-3; unclear D gene. The CDR3 is 14 residues long. Looked up from germline, CDR1 is MGHRA and CDR2 is YSYEKL. Trimming removed 0 bases at V and 4 bases at J, with 8 bases between. For the CDR3, the DNA is TGCGCCAGCAGCCAAGAACTAAGCCCAGATACGCAGTATTTT. This sequence encodes CASSQELSPDTQYF.

Only a few counts were recorded for this clone. Written as DNA, the CDR3 is TGTGCCAGCAGTATGACAGGAGCTAACACTGAAGCTTTCTTT. Its translation is CASSMTGANTEAFF. The chain carries TRBV6-5 and TRBJ1-1; D is perhaps TRBD1 (6 bases). Trimming removed 5 bases from V and 2 bases from J, with 12 bases in between. This CDR3 is built from 14 residues. CDR1 is MNHEY and CDR2 is SVGAGI in the germline V gene.

V usage is TRBV9 and J usage is TRBJ2-7; D might be TRBD2 (6 bases). V lost 0 bases, J lost 3 bases, and 10 bases lay in between. The germline gives CDR1 SGDLS, CDR2 YYNGEE. This CDR3 is built from 14 residues. CDR3 sequence reads: CASSVGLDYYEQYF. In nucleotides, the CDR3 is TGTGCCAGCAGCGTAGGACTAGACTACTACGAGCAGTACTTC.

The chain joins TRBV7-6 to TRBJ2-1, with 12 bases fitting TRBD1. Germline CDR1 reads SGHVS; CDR2 reads FNYEAQ. V shed 5 bases and J 7 bases; nucleotides not matched to a gene: 15. This CDR3 has 18 amino acids. The CDR3 sequence is CASSPQPPGTGGSNEQFF. The CDR3 DNA is TGTGCCAGCAGCCCTCAACCCCCGGGGACAGGGGGCAGTAATGAGCAGTTCTTC.

V usage is TRBV29-1 and J usage is TRBJ2-4; 12 bases map to TRBD1. Germline assignment: CDR1 SQVTM and CDR2 ANQGSEA. V dropped 5 bases and J dropped 7; count of bases not matched to a gene: 3. The CDR3 consists of 13 residues. As DNA, the CDR3 is TGCAGCGTTCTGGGACAGGGGGCTAACATTCAGTACTTC. Protein sequence: CSVLGQGANIQYF.

V and J are TRBV5-1 and TRBJ1-2; TRBD1 matches at 10 bases. V shed 2 bases, J shed 0 bases, and the junction held 25 bases outside the gene matches. In germline, CDR1 is SGHRS, CDR2 YFSETQ. The CDR3 extends over 23 amino acids. The CDR3 loop is CASSLQGVTTRMGTGATNYGYTF. CDR3 DNA: TGCGCCAGCAGCTTACAGGGGGTCACAACGCGGATGGGGACAGGGGCTACTAACTATGGCTACACCTTC.

The genes are TRBV7-2 and TRBJ2-5; tentative D call: TRBD1 (6 bases). Germline lookup yields CDR1 SGHTA and CDR2 FQGNSA. V shed 5 bases and J shed 2 bases, with 9 bases lying between them. The CDR3 extends over 13 amino acids. The CDR3 region is CASSRDRQETQYF. CDR3 in DNA: TGTGCCAGCAGCCGAGACAGGCAAGAGACCCAGTACTTC.

The rearrangement links TRBV15 to TRBJ1-2; 7 bases map to TRBD1. CDR1 and CDR2 (germline): LNHNV, YYDKDF (reference sequence). The CDR3 is 14 amino acids. The V gene end was trimmed by 8 bases and the J gene end by 3 bases; junction bases not matched to a gene: 9. CDR3 nucleotide sequence: TGTGCCACCCGGACAGGCGCAGAGGACTATGGCTACACCTTC. It encodes CATRTGAEDYGYTF.

This clone was seen a few times. J is TRBJ1-2 and V is TRBV18, with 7 bases lining up with TRBD1. The trim removed 2 bases at V and 6 bases at J, leaving 3 bases unmatched. The CDR3 consists of 13 residues. Looked up from germline, CDR1 is KGHSH and CDR2 is LQKENI. CDR3 region: CASSPEQGNGYTF. The CDR3 DNA sequence: TGTGCCAGCTCACCAGAACAGGGGAATGGCTACACCTTC. Full variable domain (remainder filled in from reference TRBV18 and TRBJ1-2): NAGVMQNPRHLVRRRGQEARLRCSPMKGHSHVYWYRQLPEEGLKFMVYLQKENIIDESGMPKERFSAEFPKEGPSILRIQQVVRGDSAAYFCASSPEQGNGYTFGSGTRLTVV.

This clone was counted between two and nine times. In nucleotides, the CDR3 is TGTGCCAGCAGTTACCAGGGGAACACTGAAGCTTTCTTT. Amino acid sequence: CASSYQGNTEAFF. The chain carries TRBV6-5 and TRBJ1-1; D might be TRBD1 (5 bases). CDR1 is MNHEY, CDR2 SVGAGI, per germline. The CDR3 spans 13 residues. V gave up 2 bases and J gave up 1 base, with 5 bases separating them.

The chain joins TRBV7-9 to TRBJ1-4; TRBD1 might be the D (6 bases). Germline CDR1 is SEHNR and CDR2 is FQNEAQ (reference sequence). The CDR3 consists of 14 residues. V dropped 3 bases and J dropped 5 bases, with 10 bases sitting between them. CDR3 protein: CASSLDSTNEKLFF. For the CDR3, the DNA is TGTGCCAGCAGCTTGGACAGCACCAATGAAAAACTGTTTTTT. Full variable domain (rest looked up from reference TRBV7-9 and TRBJ1-4): DTGVSQNPRHKITKRGQNVTFRCDPISEHNRLYWYRQTLGQGPEFLTYFQNEAQLEKSRLLSDRFSAERPKGSFSTLEIQRTEQGDSAMYLCASSLDSTNEKLFFGSGTQLSVL.

J is TRBJ2-5 and V is TRBV4-2; weak D call: TRBD2 (6 bases). From germline, CDR1 is LGHNA and CDR2 YNFKEQ. The CDR3 loop spans 17 amino acids. V was trimmed by 1 base and J by 4 bases, leaving 19 bases between them. Here the CDR3 DNA reads TGTGCCAGCAGCCAAGGCAGCGGAGGGAGTACGGGAGAGACCCAGTACTTC. Amino acid sequence: CASSQGSGGSTGETQYF.

This chain joins TRBV28 and TRBJ2-7; D possibly corresponds to TRBD1 (6 bases). Per the germline V gene, CDR1 is MDHEN and CDR2 is SYDVKM. The germline V and J ends were trimmed by 6 bases and 2 bases, with 14 bases remaining between them. This CDR3 contains 14 residues. CDR3 sequence reads: CASRILQGPYEQYF. CDR3 nucleotide sequence: TGTGCCAGCAGAATTCTACAGGGCCCCTACGAGCAGTACTTC.

The rearrangement links TRBV7-2 to TRBJ2-3, with TRBD2 as a possible D gene (6 bases). This CDR3 is 15 amino acids long. Trimming removed 1 base from V and 1 base from J, with 9 bases in between. Germline assignment: CDR1 SGHTA and CDR2 FQGNSA. CDR3 sequence reads: CASSLVGSGTDTQYF. The CDR3 DNA reads as TGTGCCAGCAGCTTAGTCGGGAGCGGCACAGATACGCAGTATTTT.

The table lists this clone with a count of one. In DNA form, the CDR3 reads TGTGCCAGCACTTTATTATTAGCGGGAGGCAATGAGCAGTTCTTC. Amino acid sequence: CASTLLLAGGNEQFF. The chain has TRBV6-5 and TRBJ2-1; 10 positions agree with TRBD2. The length of the CDR3 is 15 residues. The junction had 9 bases not matched to a gene; V was cut back by 7 bases and J by 6 bases. CDR1 MNHEY and CDR2 SVGAGI come from the germline V gene.

The chain has TRBV7-2 and TRBJ1-1; no definite D call. Between the trimmed V and J ends, which lost 4 bases and 2 bases, there was a span of 14 bases. The CDR3 is 15 residues long. Germline V gives CDR1 SGHTA, CDR2 FQGNSA. CDR3 loop: CASSSLGSSNTEAFF. CDR3 coding DNA: TGTGCCAGCAGCTCCCTCGGGTCCTCCAACACTGAAGCTTTCTTT.

J is TRBJ1-6 and V is TRBV19; D remains unclear. This CDR3 has 15 amino acids. V was shortened by 1 base and J by 8 bases, with 12 bases between the two germline ends. Germline V gene data show CDR1 as LNHDA and CDR2 as SQIVND (reference sequence). The CDR3 bases are TGTGCCAGTAGTATAGTGTCCGGTTTGGATTCACCCCTCCACTTT. Residues: CASSIVSGLDSPLHF.